A selection of T cell receptor beta chains follows, all from one sample in a study of blood T cell repertoires in COVID-19. Libraries were prepared by immunoSEQ multiplex PCR; TCRdb keeps only in-frame clonotypes and omits some of them. The sample gives approximately 480,000 clones, 87% of which show up once; roughly 0.7% is in the top ten. Material for sequencing was PBMCs or T cells enriched from blood (not recorded which). The receptors originated from a woman between 18 and 30 years old who had recovered from COVID-19. Each CDR3 is given with its conserved first and last residue. The order of the fields is V gene, clone size, CDR3 length, J gene, D gene, CDR3 DNA, CDR3 protein. A D gene is named only where the DNA matches it firmly. Where a row states a size, it is once, few, many or the class of an expanded clone; other rows omit it.

v_gene: TRBV29-1; abundance: NA; len: 13; j_gene: TRBJ1-5; d_gene: TRBD1; CDR3nt: TGCAGCGTCCAACCGGGACAGGGAGCGCCCCAGCATTTT; CDR3aa: CSVQPGQGAPQHF
v_gene: TRBV6-5; abundance: NA; len: 15; j_gene: TRBJ2-1; d_gene: TRBD2; CDR3nt: TGTGCCAGCAGTTACCAGGCGGGGGGATACAATGAGCAGTTCTTC; CDR3aa: CASSYQAGGYNEQFF
v_gene: TRBV19; abundance: NA; len: 14; j_gene: TRBJ2-7; d_gene: NA; CDR3nt: TGTGCCAGTAGGACAGGTCCCTACTCCTACGAGCAGTACTTC; CDR3aa: CASRTGPYSYEQYF
v_gene: TRBV5-6; abundance: NA; len: 14; j_gene: TRBJ2-3; d_gene: NA; CDR3nt: TGTGCCAGCAGACCGATGCTAGTTCCCGATACGCAGTATTTT; CDR3aa: CASRPMLVPDTQYF
v_gene: TRBV4-2; abundance: NA; len: 14; j_gene: TRBJ1-4; d_gene: NA; CDR3nt: TGTGCCAGCAGCCAAGGGAGTCAAAATGAAAAACTGTTTTTT; CDR3aa: CASSQGSQNEKLFF
v_gene: TRBV7-9; abundance: once; len: 14; j_gene: TRBJ1-2; d_gene: TRBD1; CDR3nt: TGTGCCAGCAGCCCCCCGGGGGACAGTCTTGGCTACACCTTC; CDR3aa: CASSPPGDSLGYTF
v_gene: TRBV28; abundance: NA; len: 13; j_gene: TRBJ2-5; d_gene: NA; CDR3nt: TGTGCCAGCAGCCCCGGAGTGGGAGAGACCCAGTACTTC; CDR3aa: CASSPGVGETQYF
v_gene: TRBV27; abundance: NA; len: 15; j_gene: TRBJ2-2; d_gene: TRBD1; CDR3nt: TGTGCCAGCAGTTTCCGGGACAGGGGCTCCGGGGAGCTGTTTTTT; CDR3aa: CASSFRDRGSGELFF
v_gene: TRBV7-8; abundance: few; len: 16; j_gene: TRBJ1-3; d_gene: TRBD1; CDR3nt: TGTGCCAGCAGCTCTCAGGGGGCGCGATCAGGAAACACCATATATTTT; CDR3aa: CASSSQGARSGNTIYF
v_gene: TRBV4-2; abundance: NA; len: 16; j_gene: TRBJ1-3; d_gene: NA; CDR3nt: TGTGCCAGCAGCCAAGAGGAGAGACTCTCTGGAAACACCATATATTTT; CDR3aa: CASSQEERLSGNTIYF
v_gene: TRBV29-1; abundance: NA; len: 14; j_gene: TRBJ1-1; d_gene: TRBD1; CDR3nt: TGCAGCGTTGAAGAAGGACAGGGGAACACTGAAGCTTTCTTT; CDR3aa: CSVEEGQGNTEAFF
v_gene: TRBV24-1; abundance: NA; len: 13; j_gene: TRBJ1-2; d_gene: NA; CDR3nt: TGTGCCACCAGTCCCGGTACAGGGTTTGGCTACACCTTC; CDR3aa: CATSPGTGFGYTF
v_gene: TRBV5-1; abundance: NA; len: 17; j_gene: TRBJ2-7; d_gene: TRBD1; CDR3nt: TGCGCCAGCAGCCCGCGAGGGTCCCAGGGGGACTCCTACGAGCAGTACTTC; CDR3aa: CASSPRGSQGDSYEQYF
v_gene: TRBV12-5; abundance: once; len: 12; j_gene: TRBJ2-3; d_gene: NA; CDR3nt: TGTGCTAGTGCCACAAACACAGATACGCAGTATTTT; CDR3aa: CASATNTDTQYF
v_gene: TRBV30; abundance: NA; len: 16; j_gene: TRBJ2-2; d_gene: TRBD2; CDR3nt: TGTGCCTGGAGTGTGGATAGCGGGGCTAACACCGGGGAGCTGTTTTTT; CDR3aa: CAWSVDSGANTGELFF
v_gene: TRBV29-1; abundance: NA; len: 12; j_gene: TRBJ1-2; d_gene: NA; CDR3nt: TGCAGCGTGCTTGCGACTCAAATGGGCTACACCTTC; CDR3aa: CSVLATQMGYTF
v_gene: TRBV30; abundance: once; len: 19; j_gene: TRBJ2-1; d_gene: TRBD2; CDR3nt: TGTGCCTGGAAAGGGCGGCGGGGGGGCCCCCCCCTCTCCTACAATGAGCAGTTCTTC; CDR3aa: CAWKGRRGGPPLSYNEQFF
v_gene: TRBV5-1; abundance: NA; len: 13; j_gene: TRBJ1-2; d_gene: NA; CDR3nt: TGCGCCAGCAGCCCGGACAAGGTCTATGGCTACACCTTC; CDR3aa: CASSPDKVYGYTF
v_gene: TRBV11-2; abundance: NA; len: 14; j_gene: TRBJ2-1; d_gene: NA; CDR3nt: TGTGCCAGCAGCCTCCTGGAGGGTTACAATGAGCAGTTCTTC; CDR3aa: CASSLLEGYNEQFF
v_gene: TRBV5-1; abundance: NA; len: 15; j_gene: TRBJ1-1; d_gene: NA; CDR3nt: TGCGCCAGCAGCTTGGGGCAGGTAGGGGTGGGTGAAGCTTTCTTT; CDR3aa: CASSLGQVGVGEAFF
v_gene: TRBV19; abundance: NA; len: 17; j_gene: TRBJ1-1; d_gene: TRBD1; CDR3nt: TGTGCCAGTAGTATGGGACAGGGGAATGGAATGAACACTGAAGCTTTCTTT; CDR3aa: CASSMGQGNGMNTEAFF
v_gene: TRBV6-1; abundance: NA; len: 16; j_gene: TRBJ2-6; d_gene: NA; CDR3nt: TGTGCCAGCAGTGGAAGGACAGCCTCTGGGGCCAACGTCCTGACTTTC; CDR3aa: CASSGRTASGANVLTF
v_gene: TRBV9; abundance: NA; len: 16; j_gene: TRBJ2-3; d_gene: TRBD2; CDR3nt: TGTGCCAGCAGCGTAGAGGGAGGCGGGGGAGGTGATACGCAGTATTTT; CDR3aa: CASSVEGGGGGDTQYF